This TCR beta chain was recovered during a study of blood T cell repertoires in COVID-19 (dated by TCRdb to between 2020 and 2021). With respect to the entire study: Samples covering the acute and convalescent phases of COVID-19 were provided by collaborators in the United States, Italy and Spain. The prospective study material was composed of cDNA or gDNA derived from T cells, B-cell-depleted T cells, or PBMCs. The samples were drawn from the first 160 participants of the ongoing ImmuneRACE study and from 1,254 subjects provided by 6 global collaborators. The repertoires were released in a freely available public database intended as a resource for research on the immune response to SARS-CoV-2. Where available, HLA class I and class II types were taken from metadata supplied by the sample provider and were not determined by assay-based typing. The sample metadata nearly always contained a de-identified subject ID, COVID-19 status, age in years and sex. Deeply sampled blood TCRbeta repertoires from subjects exposed to, actively infected with, or recovered from COVID-19 were included in the dataset.

Here is what the overall study found, with its caveats: The quantity of clinical and demographic metadata differed by source and by participant and was supplied without curation.

Comments on this clone: It lacks a known antigen. The input lacks base qualities; no much larger clone sits a single base away.

The collaborating institutions used their own protocols to collect whole blood in K2EDTA tubes. Collaborator samples were shipped for TCRbeta analysis as frozen whole blood, isolated PBMCs, or DNA extracted from either sample type. The immunoSEQ Assay, a bias-controlled multiplex PCR, was used to amplify TCRbeta CDR3 regions from genomic DNA. The study's own analysis went as follows. The number of nucleated cells in each sample was estimated from the amplification of reference gene primers within the assay. To quantify the absolute abundance of each unique TCRbeta CDR3 rearrangement, sequence reads were collapsed and filtered. For each sample, productive Simpson clonality was calculated as the square root of Simpson's diversity index across productive rearrangements. In TCRdb, the immuneACCESS table is reduced to in-frame sequences with V and J assigned. These tables do not hold every clone; where another copy was compared, an unresolved V gene accounts for under half, and the others remain unexplained. V and J calls and clone size come straight from that table; D and trimming were deduced from the DNA. The sample table shows about 180,000 clones, and 80% to 90% are seen once. Approximately 11% of the sample comes from the top ten.

V drops 1 base and J drops 3 bases, leaving 9 bases in between. Looking up the germline V gene yields CDR1 SGDLS and CDR2 YYNGEE. Including cysteine and phenylalanine, the CDR3 has 14 amino acids. Only the CDR3 portion is preserved as DNA: 42 bases, with reading frame beginning at the first base. The clonotype was recovered from a human donor with active or convalescent COVID-19. The donor label of this sample is uncertain. Recombination connected TRBV9 to TRBJ2-3, with a weak D call of TRBD2 (5 bases match). Material: peripheral blood. The encoded CDR3 is CASSVTTGTDTQYF. The DNA sequence is as follows: TGTGCCAGCAGCGTAACCACGGGGACAGATACGCAGTATTTT.